Below, one T cell receptor (beta chain) is given with its context. Its antigen is undetermined. Method: immunoSEQ multiplex PCR; TCRdb's copy keeps in-frame clones and lacks some. The sample contains 49,000 or so clones, 55% to 75% of which appear only once. These data are taken from a study of T cell clones after liver transplantation. The overall study: Liver transplant recipients had immunosuppression withdrawal attempted within 2 years. Three of eight recipients were HCV-positive; others had non-autoimmune, non-viral indications.

This CDR3 is 14 amino acids long. Germline CDR1 MNHEY, CDR2 SMNVEV (reference sequence). Between the trimmed V and J ends, which lost 2 bases and 8 bases, there was a span of 15 bases. Study conclusions and caveats: Donor-reactive sequences fell more than third party-reactive ones, suggesting partial deletion.

The V call is TRBV27, the J call TRBJ1-2; D is possibly TRBD1 (6 bases). The input for sequencing was CD4+ T cells from blood, taken approximately 54 months after liver transplant. The TCR originated in a human patient who received a liver transplant. Some T cells may originate from the graft donor. This CDR3 reads CASSLAGQGNGYTF. Written as DNA, the CDR3 is TGTGCCAGCAGTTTAGCCGGGCAGGGGAACGGCTACACCTTC.